This entry describes one T cell receptor beta chain. Its antigen is still unknown. The sample belongs to a study of graft-versus-host responses after intestinal transplantation. V was trimmed by 1 base and J by 8 bases, leaving 12 bases between them. Germline V gene sequence: CDR1 GTSNPN, CDR2 SVGIG (reference sequence). The CDR3 loop spans 13 amino acids. TCRdb keeps only in-frame clones here, not all; method: immunoSEQ multiplex PCR. This sample has 86,000 or so clones, with around 90% found just once. Study-wide points: Individuals carrying graft-donor T cell macrochimerism showed high graft-versus-host to host-versus-graft clonal ratios in allografts. Declining HvG levels early post-transplant were linked to peak circulating GvH clone levels.

The sequence was collected from a human donor who received an intestinal transplant. The genes are TRBV30 and TRBJ2-1; D ambiguous. The sample in question was unstimulated CD8+ T cells sorted from spleen or lymph node cells, obtained before intestinal transplant. The DNA for the CDR3 is TGTGCCTGGAGTGGGGTTTCGCACCATGAGCAGTTCTTC. This translates into CAWSGVSHHEQFF.